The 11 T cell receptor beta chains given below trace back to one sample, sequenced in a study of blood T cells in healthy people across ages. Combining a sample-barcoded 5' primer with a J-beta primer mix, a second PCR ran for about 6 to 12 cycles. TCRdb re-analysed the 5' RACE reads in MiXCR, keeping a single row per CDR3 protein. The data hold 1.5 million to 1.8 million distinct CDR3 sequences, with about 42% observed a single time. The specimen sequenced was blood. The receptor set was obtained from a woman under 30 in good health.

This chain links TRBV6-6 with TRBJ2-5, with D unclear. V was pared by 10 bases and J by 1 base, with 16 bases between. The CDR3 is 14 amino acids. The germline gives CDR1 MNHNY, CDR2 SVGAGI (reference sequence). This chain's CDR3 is CATAFDISQETQYF. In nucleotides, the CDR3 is TGTGCCACCGCCTTTGACATCTCCCAAGAGACCCAGTACTTC.

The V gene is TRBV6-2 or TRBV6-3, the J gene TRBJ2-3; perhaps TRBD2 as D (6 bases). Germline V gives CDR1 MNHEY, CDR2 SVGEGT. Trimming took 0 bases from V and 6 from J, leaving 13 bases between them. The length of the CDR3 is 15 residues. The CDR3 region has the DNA TGTGCCAGCAGTTACTCGAGTAGCGGAGGTGATACGCAGTATTTT. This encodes CASSYSSSGGDTQYF.

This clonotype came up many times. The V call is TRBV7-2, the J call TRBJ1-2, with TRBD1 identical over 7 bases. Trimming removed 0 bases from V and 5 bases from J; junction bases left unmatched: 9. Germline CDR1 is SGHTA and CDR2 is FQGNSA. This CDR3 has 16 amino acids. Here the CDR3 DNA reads TGTGCCAGCAGCTTAGCCCCCCGGGACAGATTTTATGGCTACACCTTC. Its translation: CASSLAPRDRFYGYTF.

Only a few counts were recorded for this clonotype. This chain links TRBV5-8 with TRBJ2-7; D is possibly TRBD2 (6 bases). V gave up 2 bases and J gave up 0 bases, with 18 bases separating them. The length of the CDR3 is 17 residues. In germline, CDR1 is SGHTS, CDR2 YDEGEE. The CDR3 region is CASSLMRGALISYEQYF. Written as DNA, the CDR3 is TGTGCCAGCAGCTTAATGCGGGGAGCCTTAATCTCCTACGAGCAGTACTTC.

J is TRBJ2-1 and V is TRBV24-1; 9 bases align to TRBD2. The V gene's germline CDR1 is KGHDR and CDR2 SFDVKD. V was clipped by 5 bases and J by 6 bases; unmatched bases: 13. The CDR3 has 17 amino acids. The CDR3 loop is CATSVTTSGLAFNEQFF. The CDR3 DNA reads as TGTGCCACCAGTGTCACAACCTCGGGACTAGCTTTCAATGAGCAGTTCTTC.

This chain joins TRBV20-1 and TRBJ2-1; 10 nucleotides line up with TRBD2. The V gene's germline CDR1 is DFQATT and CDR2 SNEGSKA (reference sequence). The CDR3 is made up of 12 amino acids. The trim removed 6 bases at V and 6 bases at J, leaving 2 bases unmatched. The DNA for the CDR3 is TGCAGTGCCGCTAGCGGGAGCAATGAGCAGTTCTTC. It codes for CSAASGSNEQFF.

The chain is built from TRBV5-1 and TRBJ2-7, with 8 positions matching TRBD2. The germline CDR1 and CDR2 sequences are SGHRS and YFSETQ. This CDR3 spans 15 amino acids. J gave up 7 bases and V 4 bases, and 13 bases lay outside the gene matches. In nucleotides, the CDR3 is TGCGCCAGCAGCCCGCAACGGGGGGGGTACAATGAGCAGTACTTC. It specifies CASSPQRGGYNEQYF.

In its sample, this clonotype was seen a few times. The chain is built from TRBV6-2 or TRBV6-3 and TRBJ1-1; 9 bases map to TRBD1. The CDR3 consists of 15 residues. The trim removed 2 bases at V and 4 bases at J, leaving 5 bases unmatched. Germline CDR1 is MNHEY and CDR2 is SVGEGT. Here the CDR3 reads CASSYGQGRSTEAFF. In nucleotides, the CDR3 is TGTGCCAGCAGTTACGGACAGGGGAGGAGCACTGAAGCTTTCTTT.

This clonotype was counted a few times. The CDR3 loop reads CASTSGLAGGPGSTQYF. Here the CDR3 DNA reads TGTGCCAGCACCTCCGGACTAGCGGGGGGGCCAGGGAGTACGCAGTATTTT. The rearrangement joins TRBV27 to TRBJ2-3, with 15 bases identical to TRBD2. V was pared by 7 bases and J by 8 bases, with 13 bases of the junction left unmatched. The CDR3 loop spans 17 amino acids. Germline V gene data show CDR1 as MNHEY and CDR2 as SMNVEV (reference sequence).

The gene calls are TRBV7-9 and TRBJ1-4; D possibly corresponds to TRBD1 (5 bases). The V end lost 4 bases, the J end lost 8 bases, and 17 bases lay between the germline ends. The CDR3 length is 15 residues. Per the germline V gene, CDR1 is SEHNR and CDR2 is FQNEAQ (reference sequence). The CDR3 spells CASSSPGPRWEKLFF. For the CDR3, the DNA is TGTGCCAGCAGCTCTCCGGGGCCTAGGTGGGAAAAACTGTTTTTT.

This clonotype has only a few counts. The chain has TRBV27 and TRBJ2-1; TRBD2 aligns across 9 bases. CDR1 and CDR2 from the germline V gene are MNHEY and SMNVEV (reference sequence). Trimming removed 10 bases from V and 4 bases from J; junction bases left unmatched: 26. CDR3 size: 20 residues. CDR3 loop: CATQGLDSGSWAQGYNEQFF. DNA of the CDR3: TGTGCCACCCAAGGTCTTGATAGCGGGAGTTGGGCACAGGGGTACAATGAGCAGTTCTTC.